The 29 T cell receptor beta chains below come from one sample, sequenced in a study of blood T cell repertoires in COVID-19. Assay used: immunoSEQ multiplex PCR; TCRdb lists only in-frame clones, some missing. The table has about 170,000 clones, around 84% seen once; the top ten hold about 14%. Sequenced sample: peripheral blood. These receptors came from a woman in her 70s with COVID-19, enrolled during active disease.

The chain couples TRBV5-1 to TRBJ1-6; D may be TRBD1 (6 bases). With 0 bases removed from V and 6 bases from J, the gap between germline ends came to 13 bases. The CDR3 loop spans 16 amino acids. Germline CDR1 is SGHRS and CDR2 is YFSETQ. The DNA for the CDR3 is TGCGCCAGCAGCTTGGCCGGGGGGGCGAGTAATTCACCCCTCCACTTT. It codes for CASSLAGGASNSPLHF.

This clone was seen more than once but under ten times. This CDR3 is CASSLGPGYTF. The CDR3 DNA is TGTGCCAGCAGTTTGGGGCCCGGCTACACCTTC. The chain links TRBV28 to TRBJ1-2, with D possibly being TRBD1 (5 bases). CDR1 is MDHEN, CDR2 SYDVKM, per germline. V shed 3 bases and J shed 8 bases, with 7 bases lying between them. There are 11 residues in the CDR3.

This clone was seen only once. This chain links TRBV5-1 with TRBJ2-4; TRBD2 is a possible D gene (7 bases). This CDR3 has 15 amino acids. CDR1 is SGHRS, CDR2 YFSETQ, per germline. V was cut by 4 bases and J by 1 base, with 12 bases left in between. The CDR3 sequence: CASSTRGAAKNIQYF. The CDR3 coding sequence is TGCGCCAGCAGCACCCGGGGGGCGGCCAAAAACATTCAGTACTTC.

The chain combines TRBV5-6 with TRBJ1-5; 7 bases match TRBD1. From germline, CDR1 is SGHDT and CDR2 YYEEEE. V shed 4 bases and J 5 bases; nucleotides not matched to a gene: 3. The CDR3 runs to 13 residues. This chain's CDR3 is CASSPGQDQPQHF. The CDR3 nucleotides are TGTGCCAGCAGCCCCGGACAGGATCAGCCCCAGCATTTT.

The chain links TRBV6-2 or TRBV6-3 to TRBJ2-2; TRBD2 matches at 8 bases. Germline lookup yields CDR1 MNHEY and CDR2 SVGEGT. The CDR3 runs to 16 residues. Trimming took 2 bases from V and 1 from J; bases not matched to a gene: 3. The CDR3 coding sequence is TGTGCCAGCAGTTACGGGCTAGCGGGGAACACCGGGGAGCTGTTTTTT. The encoded protein is CASSYGLAGNTGELFF.

The chain uses TRBV11-2 and TRBJ2-3; 8 bases match TRBD1. The germline CDR1 and CDR2 sequences are SGHAT and FQNNGV. The CDR3 sequence is 16 residues long. V was clipped by 1 base and J by 2 bases; unmatched bases: 5. CDR3 DNA sequence: TGTGCCAGCAGCTTAGTGGGGACAGGACCCACAGATACGCAGTATTTT. It yields the protein CASSLVGTGPTDTQYF.

This clone was counted a single time. The chain is built from TRBV9 and TRBJ2-2, with 7 bases that match TRBD2. V shed 4 bases, J shed 7 bases, and the junction held 10 bases outside the gene matches. There are 15 residues in the CDR3. The germline V gene has CDR1 SGDLS and CDR2 YYNGEE. CDR3 DNA sequence: TGTGCCAGCAGCATGCGACTAGCCGTGAACGGGGAGCTGTTTTTT. This sequence encodes CASSMRLAVNGELFF. Combining the CDR3 with reference TRBV9 and TRBJ2-2 gives the whole variable domain DSGVTQTPKHLITATGQRVTLRCSPRSGDLSVYWYQQSLDQGLQFLIQYYNGEERAKGNILERFSAQQFPDLHSELNLSSLELGDSALYFCASSMRLAVNGELFFGEGSRLTVL.

This chain joins TRBV3-1 (or the pseudogene TRBV3-2) and TRBJ2-1; 12 nucleotides agree with TRBD2. V shed 4 bases and J 5 bases; nucleotides not matched to a gene: 3. Per the germline V gene, CDR1 is LGHDT and CDR2 is YNNKEL (reference sequence). The CDR3 spans 15 residues. CDR3 DNA: TGTGCCAGCAGCCTACGGACTAGCGGGGACAATGAGCAGTTCTTC. Its translation is CASSLRTSGDNEQFF.

This clone was seen just once. The chain carries TRBV5-5 and TRBJ2-7; 8 bases fit TRBD2. V lost 4 bases to trimming and J lost 3 bases; unmatched junction nucleotides: 6. Germline-derived CDR1 and CDR2 are SGHKS and YYEKEE (reference sequence). The CDR3 is made up of 14 amino acids. The CDR3 bases are TGTGCCAGCAGCCCGGTCAGCGGGGGCTACGAGCAGTACTTC. Translating it yields CASSPVSGGYEQYF. Based on the CDR3 plus reference TRBV5-5 and TRBJ2-7, the full variable domain is DAGVTQSPTHLIKTRGQQVTLRCSPISGHKSVSWYQQVLGQGPQFIFQYYEKEERGRGNFPDRFSARQFPNYSSELNVNALLLGDSALYLCASSPVSGGYEQYFGPGTRLTVT.

This chain uses TRBV7-8 with TRBJ1-5; D gene unclear. The CDR3 sequence is 15 residues long. V was trimmed by 0 bases and J by 7 bases, leaving 13 bases between them. Germline V gene sequence: CDR1 SGHVS, CDR2 FQNEAQ. Written as DNA, the CDR3 is TGTGCCAGCAGCTTAGCGACATTCCAAGGCCAGCCCCAGCATTTT. This gives the protein CASSLATFQGQPQHF.

V gene TRBV11-2 combines with J gene TRBJ2-2; unclear D gene. This CDR3 region has 16 residues. Germline CDR1 and CDR2: SGHAT and FQNNGV. With 5 bases removed from V and 0 bases from J, the gap between germline ends came to 13 bases. The CDR3 region has the DNA TGTGCCAGCAGCCTAGGTCAGCGTTCGAACACCGGGGAGCTGTTTTTT. Its protein product is CASSLGQRSNTGELFF.

This chain links TRBV3-1 (or the pseudogene TRBV3-2) with TRBJ2-5; D remains ambiguous. This CDR3 is 13 amino acids long. Trimming took 1 base from V and 5 from J, leaving 8 bases between them. Per the germline V gene, CDR1 is LGHDT and CDR2 is YNNKEL (reference sequence). CDR3 residues: CASSQAHAETQYF. The CDR3 DNA is TGTGCCAGCAGCCAAGCACACGCCGAGACCCAGTACTTC.

The chain is built from TRBV30 and TRBJ1-2; D might be TRBD1 (6 bases). Germline CDR1 reads GTSNPN; CDR2 reads SVGIG (reference sequence). CDR3 length: 15 residues. Deletions cut 0 bases from V and 5 bases from J, with 16 bases between. The CDR3 region is CAWSVLRGAGYGYTF. CDR3 nucleotides: TGTGCCTGGAGTGTACTTCGGGGGGCAGGATATGGCTACACCTTC. Combining the CDR3 with reference TRBV30 and TRBJ1-2 gives the whole variable domain SQTIHQWPATLVQPVGSPLSLECTVEGTSNPNLYWYRQAAGRGLQLLFYSVGIGQISSEVPQNLSASRPQDRQFILSSKKLLLSDSGFYLCAWSVLRGAGYGYTFGSGTRLTVV.

The chain is built from TRBV4-2 and TRBJ2-7; no clear D. The V gene's germline CDR1 is LGHNA and CDR2 YNFKEQ. This CDR3 is 13 amino acids long. Trimming left V 2 bases short and J 5 bases short, with 10 bases between. As DNA, the CDR3 is TGTGCCAGCAGCCAACGCGGCGAGGACGAGCAGTACTTC. This sequence encodes CASSQRGEDEQYF.

V is TRBV11-2 and J is TRBJ2-1; weak D call: TRBD2 (7 bases). CDR3 length: 16 amino acids. The V end was cut by 5 bases, the J end by 6 bases, with 20 bases between. Germline V gives CDR1 SGHAT, CDR2 FQNNGV. This CDR3 is CASSPGVLAVTNEQFF. In nucleotides, the CDR3 is TGTGCCAGCAGCCCAGGGGTGCTAGCGGTGACCAATGAGCAGTTCTTC.

The CDR3 region has the DNA TGTGCCATCAGCCGGGATCTCAATCAGCCCCAGCATTTT. It is translated as CAISRDLNQPQHF. The genes are TRBV10-3 and TRBJ1-5, with D unclear. There are 13 residues in the CDR3. The V end lost 6 bases, the J end lost 3 bases, and 9 bases lay between the germline ends. Germline CDR1 ENHRY, CDR2 SYGVKD.

The rearrangement joins TRBV19 to TRBJ2-7; D is uncertain. The CDR3 length is 14 residues. Germline CDR1 and CDR2: LNHDA and SQIVND (reference sequence). Trimming cost V 7 bases and J 0 bases, with 13 bases left between them. The CDR3 DNA follows: TGTGCCAGTACACCCAGCGTGAGCTCCTACGAGCAGTACTTC. Translating it yields CASTPSVSSYEQYF. The full variable domain, with the rest looked up from reference TRBV19 and TRBJ2-7, is DGGITQSPKYLFRKEGQNVTLSCEQNLNHDAMYWYRQDPGQGLRLIYYSQIVNDFQKGDIAEGYSVSREKKESFPLTVTSAQKNPTAFYLCASTPSVSSYEQYFGPGTRLTVT.

The genes are TRBV19 and TRBJ1-6; D is perhaps TRBD1 (5 bases). This CDR3 is 16 amino acids long. CDR1 and CDR2 from the germline V gene are LNHDA and SQIVND (reference sequence). Trimming left V 6 bases short and J 4 bases short, with 16 bases between. The CDR3 DNA follows: TGTGCCAGTAGGCTAAAGGGGAATTTGTATAATTCACCCCTCCACTTT. It specifies CASRLKGNLYNSPLHF.

The rearrangement links TRBV9 to TRBJ1-1, with TRBD1 as a possible D gene (5 bases). Germline-derived CDR1 and CDR2 are SGDLS and YYNGEE. The V and J ends lost 7 bases and 1 base respectively, with 20 bases between them. The CDR3 is 16 residues long. CDR3 residues: CASGFLMGQGNTEAFF. The CDR3 DNA reads TGTGCCAGCGGCTTTTTGATGGGGCAGGGGAACACTGAAGCTTTCTTT.

This clone was recorded once. The chain has TRBV10-2 and TRBJ1-6; D is uncertain. V was trimmed by 3 bases and J by 6 bases, leaving 12 bases between them. Germline V gene sequence: CDR1 WSHSY, CDR2 SAAADI. This CDR3 has 15 amino acids. The CDR3 DNA sequence: TGCGCCAGCAGTGATATGTTTGGCCGTAATTCACCCCTCCACTTT. Residues: CASSDMFGRNSPLHF.

This clone was observed once. This chain links TRBV5-4 with TRBJ2-3, with TRBD1 identical over 7 bases. Germline CDR1 SGHNT, CDR2 YYREEE (reference sequence). This CDR3 region has 15 residues. Unmatched junction bases numbered 9, after V lost 2 bases and J lost 6 bases. The DNA of the CDR3 is TGTGCCAGCAGCTTTGCTGGGGGCAGGGGGGATACGCAGTATTTT. Translating it yields CASSFAGGRGDTQYF.

The chain is built from TRBV6-5 and TRBJ1-1; unclear D gene. Trimming pared 4 bases from V and 3 bases from J, leaving 15 bases between. Germline V lookup: CDR1 MNHEY, CDR2 SVGAGI. CDR3 length: 15 residues. CDR3 in amino acids: CASSSVLHRYTEAFF. The CDR3 nucleotides are TGTGCCAGCAGTTCCGTCCTCCATCGGTACACTGAAGCTTTCTTT.

This clone was observed at least ten times. The rearrangement links TRBV11-2 to TRBJ2-1; a weak D match, TRBD2 (5 bases). The CDR3 spans 15 residues. Trimming left V 5 bases short and J 3 bases short, with 14 bases between. Germline lookup yields CDR1 SGHAT and CDR2 FQNNGV. The CDR3 region has the DNA TGTGCCAGCAGCCCCCGGATGGCGGGCTACAATGAGCAGTTCTTC. As protein: CASSPRMAGYNEQFF.

This sequence joins TRBV4-2 and TRBJ2-1; D call uncertain. From germline, CDR1 is LGHNA and CDR2 YNFKEQ. Trimming removed 4 bases at V and 12 bases at J, with 16 bases between. This CDR3 spans 13 amino acids. The CDR3 sequence is CASSLDTPNGQFF. The CDR3 nucleotides read TGTGCCAGCAGCCTAGATACCCCGAACGGGCAGTTCTTC.

V usage is TRBV3-1 (or the pseudogene TRBV3-2) and J usage is TRBJ2-7; tentatively, D is TRBD1 (5 bases). The CDR3 is made up of 16 amino acids. Trimming left V 3 bases short and J 4 bases short, with 19 bases between. Germline V gene sequence: CDR1 LGHDT, CDR2 YNNKEL (reference sequence). In nucleotides, the CDR3 is TGTGCCAGCAGCCAGGATCCCAGGGCCTTCCTTTACGAGCAGTACTTC. Translation gives CASSQDPRAFLYEQYF.

This clone was picked up one time. V is TRBV27 and J is TRBJ2-7, with D possibly matching TRBD1 (5 bases). V lost 5 bases to trimming and J lost 5 bases, with 19 bases between them. The CDR3 runs to 15 residues. Germline V gene data show CDR1 as MNHEY and CDR2 as SMNVEV (reference sequence). CDR3 nucleotide sequence: TGTGCCAGCAGTATTCTACAGGTGGCGAAGAACGAGCAGTACTTC. Its translation is CASSILQVAKNEQYF.

This rearrangement joins TRBV28 to TRBJ2-7, with D perhaps TRBD1 (5 bases). V lost 6 bases and J lost 2, with 23 bases in between. Germline-derived CDR1 and CDR2 are MDHEN and SYDVKM. The CDR3 length is 17 residues. The CDR3 protein is CASRPKRGRDTPYEQYF. In DNA form, the CDR3 reads TGTGCCAGCAGACCTAAAAGGGGCCGAGACACTCCCTACGAGCAGTACTTC.

This sequence joins TRBV12-3 or TRBV12-4 and TRBJ2-7, with no clear D. The CDR3 loop spans 12 amino acids. Trimming pared 7 bases from V and 8 bases from J, leaving 15 bases between. CDR3 in amino acids: CASKKAVAQQYV. The CDR3 coding sequence is TGTGCCAGCAAGAAGGCAGTAGCACAGCAGTACGTC.

This clone was counted between two and nine times. V usage is TRBV29-1 and J usage is TRBJ1-5, with a tentative D call TRBD1 (5 bases). The CDR3 runs 13 residues. In germline, CDR1 is SQVTM, CDR2 ANQGSEA. Between the trimmed V and J ends, which lost 4 bases and 2 bases, there was a span of 9 bases. The CDR3 is CSVGGGGNQPQHF. The CDR3, as DNA: TGCAGCGTTGGGGGGGGTGGCAATCAGCCCCAGCATTTT.